The 15 T cell receptor beta chains reported below all come from one sample, sequenced in a study of synovial regulatory T cells in juvenile arthritis. Sequenced by immunoSEQ multiplex PCR; TCRdb stores in-frame clones only, minus some. The repertoire table contains 9,000 to 10,000 clones. Sample: Treg cells from blood. As to subset: remaining (HLA-DR-negative) circulating blood Treg cells. The receptors were sampled from a donor younger than 30 with juvenile idiopathic arthritis.

J is TRBJ1-4 and V is TRBV5-1; TCRdb returns TRBD1, unconfirmable since there is no DNA. CDR1 and CDR2 from the germline V gene are SGHRS and YFSETQ. The CDR3 is made up of 12 amino acids. No DNA has been recorded. The CDR3 is CASSSGGGKLFF.

J is TRBJ1-3 and V is TRBV6-5; TCRdb calls TRBD1, which cannot be checked without DNA. The CDR3 consists of 16 residues. No DNA is recorded. CDR1 is MNHEY, CDR2 SVGAGI, per germline. CDR3 sequence: CASSYSMTSSGNTIYF.

The CDR3 loop reads CSAEGSDNEKLFF. The chain carries TRBV29-1 and TRBJ1-4. Germline CDR1 SQVTM, CDR2 ANQGSEA. The CDR3 runs to 13 residues. This entry has no DNA.

This sequence joins TRBV5-6 and TRBJ1-1. This CDR3 comprises 14 residues. Nucleotide data are not available. Per the germline V gene, CDR1 is SGHDT and CDR2 is YYEEEE. The CDR3 loop is CASSYFRVRGEAFF.

This sequence joins TRBV5-1 and TRBJ1-4; TCRdb designates TRBD1, a call that cannot be tested without DNA. Germline CDR1 SGHRS, CDR2 YFSETQ. The CDR3 length is 13 residues. The DNA sequence is not available. Here the CDR3 reads CASSLGTDEKLFF.

The chain's CDR3 is CASWYLSGCTEKLFF. This rearrangement joins TRBV6-8 to TRBJ1-4. The CDR3 has 15 amino acids. Only the protein is available. Per the germline V gene, CDR1 is MNHGY and CDR2 is SAAAGT.

This rearrangement joins TRBV23-1 to TRBJ1-3. TRBV23-1 counts as an open reading frame of uncertain function. CDR3 length: 15 residues. DNA was not recorded. The CDR3 reads CASSPAKDSGNTIYF.

J is TRBJ1-3 and V is TRBV5-4. Germline loops: CDR1 SGHNT, CDR2 YYREEE (reference sequence). The CDR3 length is 14 residues. Only the protein sequence is given. This chain's CDR3 is CASSLKSRGNTIYF. Full variable domain (missing parts from reference TRBV5-4 and TRBJ1-3): ETGVTQSPTHLIKTRGQQVTLRCSSQSGHNTVSWYQQALGQGPQFIFQYYREEENGRGNFPPRFSGLQFPNYSSELNVNALELDDSALYLCASSLKSRGNTIYFGEGSWLTVV.

The chain is built from TRBV5-1 and TRBJ1-4; no DNA is available, so the TRBD1 call from TCRdb remains unchecked. This CDR3 contains 14 residues. DNA for this receptor is not on file. The germline gives CDR1 SGHRS, CDR2 YFSETQ. The CDR3 sequence is CASSLQVSNEKLFF.

The chain employs TRBV6-5 and TRBJ2-7; TCRdb indicates TRBD1, and absent DNA this call remains unverified. Germline V gene sequence: CDR1 MNHEY, CDR2 SVGAGI. This CDR3 has 12 amino acids. The DNA is unrecorded. The CDR3 is CASSHRDHEQYF.

This chain links TRBV18 with TRBJ1-2; the D call from TCRdb, TRBD1, cannot be confirmed without DNA. CDR3 size: 14 residues. No DNA is listed. CDR1 and CDR2 (germline): KGHSH, LQKENI. CDR3 sequence reads: CASSPWTGSYGYTF.

J is TRBJ2-7 and V is TRBV19. The germline V gene has CDR1 LNHDA and CDR2 SQIVND (reference sequence). The CDR3 contains 15 residues. DNA is not on record. The CDR3 spells CASSIAWVKGYEQYF.

The chain has TRBV10-3 and TRBJ1-5; absent DNA, TCRdb's TRBD1 call cannot be checked. This CDR3 is 13 amino acids long. Only the protein is on record. Germline loops: CDR1 ENHRY, CDR2 SYGVKD. The CDR3 here is CAIRGQTNQPQHF.

The rearrangement joins TRBV10-3 to TRBJ1-2; checking the TCRdb D call of TRBD1 is not possible without DNA. The CDR3 has 14 residues. A DNA sequence was not provided. CDR1 ENHRY and CDR2 SYGVKD come from the germline V gene. CDR3 loop: CAIREDTGTGGYTF.

The rearrangement joins TRBV19 to TRBJ1-1. This CDR3 region has 13 residues. There is no recorded DNA. Per the germline V gene, CDR1 is LNHDA and CDR2 is SQIVND (reference sequence). CDR3 in amino acids: CASSIKVNTEAFF.